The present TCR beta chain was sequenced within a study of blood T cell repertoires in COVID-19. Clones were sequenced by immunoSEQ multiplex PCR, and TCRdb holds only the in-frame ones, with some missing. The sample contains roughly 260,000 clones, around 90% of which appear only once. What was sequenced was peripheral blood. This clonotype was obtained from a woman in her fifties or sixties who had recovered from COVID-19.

The CDR3 here is CASSQGPSGAGELFF. The CDR3 DNA follows: TGTGCCAGCAGCCAAGGCCCTAGCGGGGCCGGGGAGCTGTTTTTT. The V call is TRBV3-1 (or the pseudogene TRBV3-2), the J call TRBJ2-2; 9 bases align to TRBD2. The V gene's germline CDR1 is LGHDT and CDR2 YNNKEL (reference sequence). J gave up 6 bases and V 1 base, and 3 bases lay outside the gene matches. The CDR3 runs 15 residues.